This TCR beta chain was sequenced during a study of Graves' ophthalmopathy and Graves' hyperthyroidism. Study-level points and caveats: Discrimination between ophthalmopathy and stable hyperthyroidism by a 13-signature model showed roughly 85% sensitivity and about 80% specificity. For predicting ophthalmopathy progression, the model had about 71% sensitivity and around 72% specificity.

The CDR3 runs to 14 residues. V trimming: 5 bases; J trimming: 7 bases; junction bases outside the gene matches: 10. Per the germline V gene, CDR1 is DFQATT and CDR2 is SNEGSKA (reference sequence). The TCR beta CDR3 regions underwent amplification from RNA transcripts. RT-PCR with HTBI primers came first, then second-round multiplex PCR. TCRdb processed the multiplex PCR reads anew with MiXCR; each CDR3 protein has one entry. This table holds a few hundred thousand distinct CDR3 sequences, 35% to 40% found once. A word on this clonotype: Its antigen is not identified.

The sample was peripheral blood or thyroid tissue (not recorded which). The origin of this receptor is an adult man with Graves' hyperthyroidism. The chain has TRBV20-1 and TRBJ2-3; 9 bases map to TRBD2. The DNA of the CDR3 is TGCAGTGCTCCTTTGGCGGGAGGGCCACATACGCAGTATTTT. As protein: CSAPLAGGPHTQYF.